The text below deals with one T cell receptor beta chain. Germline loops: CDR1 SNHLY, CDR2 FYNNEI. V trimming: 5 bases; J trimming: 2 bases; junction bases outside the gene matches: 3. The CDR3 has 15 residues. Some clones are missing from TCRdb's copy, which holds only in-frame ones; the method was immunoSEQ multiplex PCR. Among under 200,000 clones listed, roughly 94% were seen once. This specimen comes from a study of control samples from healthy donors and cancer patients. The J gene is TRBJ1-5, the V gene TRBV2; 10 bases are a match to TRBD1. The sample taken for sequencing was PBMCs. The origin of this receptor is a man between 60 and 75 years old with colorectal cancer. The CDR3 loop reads CASSPGTGGNQPQHF. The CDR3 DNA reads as TGTGCCAGCAGTCCCGGGACAGGGGGCAATCAGCCCCAGCATTTT.